Sequencing of this T cell receptor beta chain was carried out in a study of CXCR3-negative and CXCR3-positive naive CD8 T cells. CDR1 and CDR2 (germline): SGHAT, FQNNGV. This CDR3 comprises 17 residues. About this clonotype itself: Its antigen is unknown.

UMI-labeled 5' RACE yielded the TRB cDNA libraries. TCRdb reprocessed the 5' RACE reads, keeping one entry per CDR3 protein, no DNA. The sample has some 140,000 distinct CDR3 sequences. Overall study findings and caveats: More hydrophobic TRB CDR3s occurred in CXCR3-positive than in CXCR3-negative naive cells. CXCR3 expression dropped partially after cryopreservation, and most assays relied on fresh PBMCs.

The sequenced sample was naive CXCR3+ CD8+ T cells from blood. The subset is: CD45RO-CCR7+CD27+CD95- naive CD8+ T cells expressing CXCR3 (TNR3+). This TCR was sampled from a human donor in good health. Some clones in this sample may be carry-over from other donors' samples. The chain combines TRBV11-2 with TRBJ2-5; TCRdb returns TRBD2, unconfirmable since there is no DNA. CDR3 sequence: CASSLRQGQSGGETQYF.